This record looks at one TCR beta chain sequence and its context. Antigen: not known. The sample originates from a study of cytomegalovirus exposure and HLA in healthy donors. Study-level findings and limits: A missense variant in DCLRE1C was later tied to TCR beta V- and J-gene trimming.

The primer mix had 60 Vbeta and 13 Jbeta primers. Using immunoSEQ multiplex PCR, the repertoire was profiled, and TCRdb retains in-frame clones only, with some absent. The sample totals about 37,000 clones. The CDR3 length is 18 residues. Germline CDR1 is MNHEY and CDR2 is SMNVEV (reference sequence). V lost 2 bases to trimming and J lost 2 bases, with 18 bases between them. Unrecorded immune exposures were likely, despite nominal health at sampling. The sequence came from a human donor in good health. Sequencing used PBMCs. The V call is TRBV27, the J call TRBJ2-2; TRBD1 might be the D (6 bases). CDR3 residues: CASSLLYTRGSNTGELFF. The CDR3 bases are TGTGCCAGCAGTTTACTATACACAAGGGGGAGTAACACCGGGGAGCTGTTTTTT.